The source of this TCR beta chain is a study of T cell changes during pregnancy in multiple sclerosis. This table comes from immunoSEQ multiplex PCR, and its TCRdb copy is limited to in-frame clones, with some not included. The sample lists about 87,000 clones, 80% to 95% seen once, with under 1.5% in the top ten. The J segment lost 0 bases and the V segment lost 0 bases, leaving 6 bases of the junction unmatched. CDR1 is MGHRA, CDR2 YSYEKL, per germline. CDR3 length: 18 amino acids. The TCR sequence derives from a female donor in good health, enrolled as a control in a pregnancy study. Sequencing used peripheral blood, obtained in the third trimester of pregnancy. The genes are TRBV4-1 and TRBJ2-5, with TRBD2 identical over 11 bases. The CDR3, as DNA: TGCGCCAGCAGCCAAGAAAGGGTAGCGGGAGGGTACCAAGAGACCCAGTACTTC. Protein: CASSQERVAGGYQETQYF.